This TCR beta chain was sequenced for a study of blood T cells in healthy people across ages. The study's findings and limits: Long-lived donors exceeded aged donors in naive CD4+ cells and diversity. Possibly, changes in expanded clonotypes were confounded because donor CMV status was unknown.

The table lists this clonotype with a few counts. Its antigen is unknown. From germline, CDR1 is ENHRY and CDR2 SYGVKD. J lost 3 bases, V lost 2 bases, and 3 bases had no gene match. The CDR3 has 14 amino acids. A minimum of 6.5 million PBMCs was isolated per sample. Total RNA, at least 5 micrograms per sample, came from PBMCs. Through a sample-barcoded 5' primer and a J-beta primer mix, a second PCR was run for roughly 6 to 11 cycles. TCRdb used MiXCR to reprocess the 5' RACE reads, holding one entry per CDR3 protein. The sample includes around 1,500,000 distinct CDR3 sequences, about 43% seen only once; the top ten take roughly 8.2%.

The J gene is TRBJ2-7, the V gene TRBV10-3, with 8 positions matching TRBD2. This clonotype was sampled from a woman between 18 and 29 years old in good health. Sequenced input: blood. CDR3 region: CAISEAGGRYEQYF. The CDR3 DNA reads as TGTGCCATCAGTGAGGCGGGGGGCCGCTACGAGCAGTACTTC.